Sequencing of this T cell receptor (beta chain) was carried out in a study of blood T cell repertoires in COVID-19. Study-level background: Samples of COVID-19 (acute and convalescent) were obtained from the United States, Italy and Spain. PBMCs, B-cell-depleted T cells, or T cells were the source of the cDNA or gDNA that made up the material.

Authors' methods: Estimation of nucleated cell counts was performed using reference gene primer amplification. Measured with immunoSEQ multiplex PCR; TCRdb has only the in-frame clones, and not every one. V, J and clone size are those of that table, while D and trimming were read from the DNA. The top ten clones hold around 0.47% of a sample with just under 90,000 clones, around 88% of them seen once. The receptor's source is a man in his fifties or sixties with acute or convalescent COVID-19. Sample: peripheral blood.

CDR3 loop: CASSFSTSGRGEQFF. The CDR3 bases are TGTGCCAGCAGCTTCTCGACTAGCGGGAGAGGCGAGCAGTTCTTC. The V and J genes are TRBV7-2 and TRBJ2-1; 12 bases align to TRBD2. CDR3 length equals 15 residues. Germline trimming cut 3 bases from V and 10 bases from J; bases unmatched to any gene: 7. Germline CDR1 is SGHTA and CDR2 is FQGNSA.